This TCR beta chain was found in a study of beta chain features in type 1 diabetes (dated by TCRdb to 2016 to 2019). As for the study more broadly: Mean age, gender distribution, total cell number and subset yield did not differ between patients and healthy donors. Across all samples, fewer than 110,000,000 sorted cells were examined, and cell number per subset correlated strongly with RNA yield. The study compared TCRB repertoires of sorted circulating CD4+ T cell subsets between recently diagnosed type 1 diabetes patients and matched healthy donors. Regulatory and stem cell-like memory subsets were obtained from only 8 patients and about 8 healthy donors, while naive and central memory subsets were obtained from all 30 or so donors. Findings and caveats that apply to the study as a whole: Shorter templates might be favored by PCR, yet because patient and control samples were amplified and corrected together, any such skew would affect both groups equally. Naive, central memory and regulatory TCRB repertoires appeared to be more alike among patients than among healthy donors. Only small numbers of individuals were included in the HLA sub-analyses, which left unresolved whether HLA type had any influence on TCRB rearrangement. A moderate but significant shortening of TCRB CDR3 length was observed in type 1 diabetes patients in all four CD4+ subsets. Because cDNA was sequenced instead of genomic DNA, activated cells with high expression could be over-represented, although the groups did not differ in activation or CD3 levels. Patients with type 1 diabetes made fewer insertions and deleted more nucleotides at VDJ recombination sites, implying thymic rearrangement abnormalities.

Points on this clone: The antigen it recognizes is unknown. No base quality information exists; no much larger clone differs at one position.

From each donor, a single peripheral blood sample of around 120 mL on average was drawn into heparinised tubes. A BD FACSAria II and a panel including CD45RO, CCR7, CD25, CD127, CD95 and CD27 were used to sort naive, central memory, regulatory and stem cell-like memory CD4+ T cells. Purity was above 95% for every sorted population. PBMCs were isolated immediately by Lymphoprep density gradient centrifugation and stained directly without culture. So that batch effects would be minimized, each experiment stained and sorted samples in pairs, pairing one healthy donor with one patient. CDR1 and CDR2 (SNHLY, FYNNEI) derive from the germline V gene. V was cut back by 3 bases and J by 1 base, leaving a gap of 8 bases between them. From its cysteine to its phenylalanine, the CDR3 spans 14 amino acids. This entry keeps only the CDR3 DNA: 42 bases, framed from base 1. The High Capacity cDNA Reverse Transcription Kit was used to reverse transcribe all of the isolated RNA, meaning that expressed TCRB transcripts were what got sequenced. Deep immunoSEQ sequencing was applied to naive, central memory and regulatory T cell samples, giving an average of about 3.57 million total reads per sample. Sorted cells were lysed in RLT buffer and RNA was extracted with DNase-treated RNeasy Micro or Mini kits, depending on cell number. Each cell subset was processed separately to prevent cross-contamination, with patient and healthy donor samples processed together. The immunoSEQ multiplex PCR was used to amplify TCRB sequences from cDNA, yielding 87-bp fragments that span the CDR3 region. Sequencing of the amplicons was done on the Illumina HiSeq platform. The original methods were these. Synthetic template baselines were used to correct PCR bias computationally, reads within Hamming distance 2 were collapsed, and singletons that could not be merged were discarded. By aligning reads against IMGT, V, D and J genes, CDR3 length, and insertions or deletions at six rearrangement sites were assigned. Clonotype counts were normalized to sorted cell number within each subset before computing true diversity and Gini coefficients with the tcR R package. The overlap coefficient, calculated on TCRB nucleotide sequences, was used to measure repertoire sharing. Out-of-frame TCRB sequences from naive cells were analyzed to stand in for the pre-selection repertoire. The table comes from immuneACCESS by way of TCRdb, which keeps in-frame sequences with V and J called. Part of the clones is missing from these tables; in studies checked, under half for an unresolved V gene and the rest for unknown reasons. Clonal size and the V and J genes are those of that table, whereas D and trimming came from the DNA. A total of 300,000 to 450,000 clones appear in this sample, around a fifth of them only once. The ten largest make up around 0.045% of the sample.

The sequence joins TRBV2 to TRBJ2-3; TRBD1 is a possible D gene, resting on 5 matching bases. The clonotype comes from a woman younger than 30 in good health. Material for sequencing was naive CD4+ T cells from blood. The cell subset or site label of this sample denotes: true naive CD4+ T cells. The CDR3 has the sequence CASSEGRGTDTQYF. The nucleotide sequence is given as TGTGCCAGCAGTGAGGGCAGGGGCACAGATACGCAGTATTTT.